Below are 27 T cell receptor beta chains sequenced from a single sample in a study of cytomegalovirus exposure and HLA in healthy donors. Data came from immunoSEQ multiplex PCR; TCRdb stores just in-frame clones and leaves some out. This repertoire shows some 250,000 clones, around 86% found once; its top ten account for about 1.2%. Material for sequencing was PBMCs. Receptors were obtained from a woman aged 25 to 39 in good health and CMV-seropositive.

This chain connects TRBV7-2 to TRBJ2-7, with 10 bases that match TRBD1. The CDR3 extends over 17 amino acids. Germline lookup yields CDR1 SGHTA and CDR2 FQGNSA. Trimming at V came to 5 bases and at J to 4 bases, leaving 14 bases not matched to a gene. CDR3 residues: CASSRRGWRTGGYEQYF. The DNA of the CDR3 is TGTGCCAGCAGCAGAAGGGGATGGAGGACAGGGGGATACGAGCAGTACTTC.

V and J are TRBV4-2 and TRBJ1-3; no clear D gene. Germline V gives CDR1 LGHNA, CDR2 YNFKEQ. Trimming took 2 bases from V and 4 from J, leaving 12 bases between them. CDR3 length: 15 amino acids. CDR3 amino acids: CASSQLPQSGNTIYF. The CDR3 DNA reads TGTGCCAGCAGCCAATTACCCCAGTCCGGAAACACCATATATTTT.

This rearrangement joins TRBV19 to TRBJ2-2; 8 bases are a match to TRBD2. The junction had 3 bases not matched to a gene; V was cut back by 3 bases and J by 6 bases. This CDR3 is 14 amino acids long. Germline V gives CDR1 LNHDA, CDR2 SQIVND (reference sequence). The CDR3 loop is CASSMGLVAGELFF. In DNA, the CDR3 is TGTGCCAGTAGTATGGGACTAGTGGCCGGGGAGCTGTTTTTT.

The rearrangement joins TRBV27 to TRBJ2-7, with 8 bases identical to TRBD2. The germline gives CDR1 MNHEY, CDR2 SMNVEV (reference sequence). The CDR3 extends over 15 amino acids. After removal of 2 bases from V and 1 base from J, the junction contained 4 bases not matched to a gene. In DNA, the CDR3 is TGTGCCAGCAGTTTAGCGGGAGGACTTTCCTACGAGCAGTACTTC. Amino acid sequence: CASSLAGGLSYEQYF.

The V gene is TRBV27, the J gene TRBJ2-5; 12 bases match TRBD2. Per the germline V gene, CDR1 is MNHEY and CDR2 is SMNVEV (reference sequence). J lost 1 base, V lost 3 bases, and 12 bases had no gene match. This CDR3 is 19 amino acids long. CDR3 nucleotide sequence: TGTGCCAGCAGTTTTAGATATGGAAAACTAGCGGGAGGCCAAGAGACCCAGTACTTC. Its translation: CASSFRYGKLAGGQETQYF.

This clone was found a few times. This chain uses TRBV11-2 with TRBJ2-7; the D gene is possibly TRBD2 (5 bases). This CDR3 has 14 residues. Trimming shortened V by 2 bases and J by 6 bases, and 14 bases separated the two germline ends. Germline CDR1 reads SGHAT; CDR2 reads FQNNGV. CDR3: CASSLRGVRGEQYF. DNA of the CDR3: TGTGCCAGCAGCTTACGGGGAGTGAGAGGCGAGCAGTACTTC. Full variable domain (missing parts from reference TRBV11-2 and TRBJ2-7): EAGVAQSPRYKIIEKRQSVAFWCNPISGHATLYWYQQILGQGPKLLIQFQNNGVVDDSQLPKDRFSAERLKGVDSTLKIQPAKLEDSAVYLCASSLRGVRGEQYFGPGTRLTVT.

CDR3 sequence reads: CASSPHNRDEQYF. Here the CDR3 DNA reads TGTGCCAGCAGTCCCCACAACAGGGACGAGCAGTACTTC. The chain carries TRBV6-5 and TRBJ2-7, with TRBD1 as a possible D gene (6 bases). This CDR3 has 13 amino acids. Trimming removed 5 bases from V and 5 bases from J, with 13 bases in between. Germline CDR1 is MNHEY and CDR2 is SVGAGI.

The chain combines TRBV6-5 with TRBJ2-7; 11 nucleotides match TRBD1. Germline V gene lookup returns CDR1 MNHEY and CDR2 SVGAGI. This CDR3 spans 14 amino acids. The ends lost 6 bases at V and 0 bases at J; junction bases unmatched: 1. The CDR3 DNA reads as TGTGCCAGCAGCGGACAGGGGGCCTCCTACGAGCAGTACTTC. It encodes CASSGQGASYEQYF.

A few counts support this clone. The CDR3 coding sequence is TGTGCCAGCAAGGCGGGCCTGGACACCGGGGAGCTGTTTTTT. It translates to CASKAGLDTGELFF. This chain links TRBV6-4 with TRBJ2-2; perhaps TRBD2 as D (5 bases). V gave up 7 bases and J gave up 3 bases, with 12 bases separating them. CDR3 length equals 14 residues. The germline V gene has CDR1 MRHNA and CDR2 SNTAGT.

The chain links TRBV7-6 to TRBJ2-2, with 7 bases fitting TRBD1. Germline CDR1 reads SGHVS; CDR2 reads FNYEAQ. The J segment lost 3 bases and the V segment lost 4 bases, leaving 5 bases of the junction unmatched. The CDR3 length is 15 residues. DNA for the CDR3: TGTGCCAGCAGCTCGAGGGGGCGGGACACCGGGGAGCTGTTTTTT. It encodes CASSSRGRDTGELFF. Drawing the rest from reference TRBV7-6 and TRBJ2-2, the complete variable domain is GAGVSQSPRYKVTKRGQDVALRCDPISGHVSLYWYRQALGQGPEFLTYFNYEAQQDKSGLPNDRFSAERPEGSISTLTIQRTEQRDSAMYRCASSSRGRDTGELFFGEGSRLTVL.

The chain employs TRBV5-8 and TRBJ1-2, with D maybe TRBD1 (6 bases). Between the trimmed V and J ends, which lost 0 bases and 3 bases, there was a span of 12 bases. In germline, CDR1 is SGHTS, CDR2 YDEGEE. This CDR3 comprises 15 residues. The CDR3 DNA follows: TGTGCCAGCAGCTTGGGGCGGGGGCAGCACTATGGCTACACCTTC. Its translation: CASSLGRGQHYGYTF.

J is TRBJ2-3 and V is TRBV6-5; the D gene is possibly TRBD1 (5 bases). Germline V gives CDR1 MNHEY, CDR2 SVGAGI. V was trimmed by 6 bases and J by 5 bases, leaving 18 bases between them. The CDR3 contains 15 residues. Written as DNA, the CDR3 is TGTGCCAGCAGCCCCAGGACATGGGGTGGAGATACGCAGTATTTT. It codes for CASSPRTWGGDTQYF.

The chain combines TRBV11-2 with TRBJ2-3; 10 bases align to TRBD2. Germline CDR1 and CDR2: SGHAT and FQNNGV. This CDR3 contains 14 residues. V was pared by 2 bases and J by 4 bases, with 0 bases of the junction left unmatched. The CDR3 loop is CASSLLAGADTQYF. The CDR3 DNA is TGTGCCAGCAGCTTACTAGCGGGAGCAGATACGCAGTATTTT.

This sequence joins TRBV18 and TRBJ2-2; D is perhaps TRBD2 (6 bases). Germline V gives CDR1 KGHSH, CDR2 LQKENI. CDR3 size: 18 residues. Trimming took 6 bases from V and 1 from J, leaving 21 bases between them. The CDR3 region is CASSRRELGLWNTGELFF. CDR3 nucleotides: TGTGCCAGCTCGCGCAGGGAGTTGGGACTTTGGAACACCGGGGAGCTGTTTTTT. The variable domain in full, with the rest retrieved from reference TRBV18 and TRBJ2-2, is NAGVMQNPRHLVRRRGQEARLRCSPMKGHSHVYWYRQLPEEGLKFMVYLQKENIIDESGMPKERFSAEFPKEGPSILRIQQVVRGDSAAYFCASSRRELGLWNTGELFFGEGSRLTVL.

This clone was detected once. J is TRBJ2-2 and V is TRBV11-2; D perhaps matches TRBD2 (5 bases). Germline V gene data show CDR1 as SGHAT and CDR2 as FQNNGV. V was trimmed by 9 bases and J by 7 bases, leaving 21 bases between them. The CDR3 has 15 residues. The DNA for the CDR3 is TGTGCCAGTTATAGTGACATCGGGATTCTCGGGGAGCTGTTTTTT. This translates into CASYSDIGILGELFF.

The V call is TRBV28, the J call TRBJ1-4; TRBD1 might be the D (5 bases). The length of the CDR3 is 15 residues. From germline, CDR1 is MDHEN and CDR2 SYDVKM. V lost 7 bases to trimming and J lost 4 bases, with 16 bases between them. Here the CDR3 DNA reads TGTGCCAGCACAAGAGCAGGGTCTGGTAATGAAAAACTGTTTTTT. Protein sequence: CASTRAGSGNEKLFF.

The table lists this clone with a few counts. The rearrangement uses TRBV18 and TRBJ1-3; D remains unclear. The germline gives CDR1 KGHSH, CDR2 LQKENI. V lost 6 bases and J lost 4, with 13 bases in between. This CDR3 contains 14 residues. The CDR3 spells CASSDGLQGNTIYF. The CDR3 DNA follows: TGTGCCAGCTCGGACGGACTCCAGGGAAACACCATATATTTT.

This chain joins TRBV15 and TRBJ2-1; D uncertain. The CDR3 length is 14 residues. Trimming removed 1 base at V and 5 bases at J, with 9 bases between. Germline V lookup: CDR1 LNHNV, CDR2 YYDKDF (reference sequence). Written as DNA, the CDR3 is TGTGCCACCAGCAGAGTGTACAGAAACAATGAGCAGTTCTTC. This translates into CATSRVYRNNEQFF.

CDR3 sequence reads: CASSQGLAESSYNEQFF. The DNA for the CDR3 is TGTGCCAGCAGCCAGGGACTAGCGGAGAGCTCCTACAATGAGCAGTTCTTC. This chain connects TRBV4-2 to TRBJ2-1; 11 nucleotides line up with TRBD2. Germline CDR1 is LGHNA and CDR2 is YNFKEQ. CDR3 length: 17 amino acids. V dropped 3 bases and J dropped 0; count of bases not matched to a gene: 4.

In its sample, this clone was seen once. V gene TRBV6-6 combines with J gene TRBJ1-3; 7 bases agree with TRBD1. Germline V gene data show CDR1 as MNHNY and CDR2 as SVGAGI (reference sequence). This CDR3 spans 14 amino acids. V was clipped by 11 bases and J by 4 bases; unmatched bases: 11. Here the CDR3 DNA reads TGTGCCGTTTGGGACAGACCTCGAGGAAACACCATATATTTT. It translates to CAVWDRPRGNTIYF.

The chain carries TRBV5-4 and TRBJ1-4; 10 bases line up with TRBD1. Germline CDR1 and CDR2: SGHNT and YYREEE (reference sequence). With V trimmed by 6 bases and J by 7 bases, 6 bases remained unmatched. The CDR3 is made up of 14 amino acids. As DNA, the CDR3 is TGTGCCAGCACGACAGGGGGCGTTTCTGAAAAACTGTTTTTT. Protein product: CASTTGGVSEKLFF.

V is TRBV20-1 and J is TRBJ2-7; D gene unclear. V lost 7 bases, J lost 6 bases, and 10 bases lay in between. CDR1 and CDR2 (germline): DFQATT, SNEGSKA (reference sequence). CDR3 size: 10 residues. CDR3 DNA sequence: TGCAGTGTGAGCGTTGGCGAGCAGTACTTC. This sequence encodes CSVSVGEQYF.

V usage is TRBV7-9 and J usage is TRBJ1-4, with D possibly TRBD1 on 6 matching bases. Between the trimmed V and J ends, which lost 5 bases and 0 bases, there was a span of 10 bases. Germline V gives CDR1 SEHNR, CDR2 FQNEAQ (reference sequence). The length of the CDR3 is 15 residues. CDR3 DNA sequence: TGTGCCAGCAGCCCCCCAGGGGCAACTAATGAAAAACTGTTTTTT. Translating it yields CASSPPGATNEKLFF.

This sequence joins TRBV13 and TRBJ2-3; weak D call: TRBD1 (5 bases). The ends were cut back, 7 bases at V and 0 bases at J, with 11 bases in the middle. Germline V CDR1 and CDR2: PRHDT, FYEKMQ (reference sequence). CDR3 length equals 14 residues. The CDR3 region is CASMGHPSTDTQYF. CDR3 DNA sequence: TGTGCCAGCATGGGGCACCCTAGCACAGATACGCAGTATTTT.

The rearrangement links TRBV5-1 to TRBJ2-1; no clear D gene. From germline, CDR1 is SGHRS and CDR2 YFSETQ. The CDR3 consists of 15 residues. V shed 4 bases and J shed 2 bases, with 13 bases lying between them. The CDR3 reads CASSTGVSAYNEQFF. The DNA of the CDR3 is TGCGCCAGCAGCACCGGAGTATCGGCCTACAATGAGCAGTTCTTC.

This clone has just one count. V and J are TRBV18 and TRBJ1-1; 8 bases align to TRBD1. V shed 0 bases, J shed 7 bases, and the junction held 7 bases outside the gene matches. Germline V gene lookup returns CDR1 KGHSH and CDR2 LQKENI. The CDR3 is 15 residues long. CDR3 DNA: TGTGCCAGCTCACCACCAGCTAGGACAGGGAATGAAGCTTTCTTT. Translating it yields CASSPPARTGNEAFF. The entire variable domain, with the rest obtained from reference TRBV18 and TRBJ1-1, is as follows: NAGVMQNPRHLVRRRGQEARLRCSPMKGHSHVYWYRQLPEEGLKFMVYLQKENIIDESGMPKERFSAEFPKEGPSILRIQQVVRGDSAAYFCASSPPARTGNEAFFGQGTRLTVV.

The chain joins TRBV4-1 to TRBJ2-1, with TRBD2 matching 10 bases. With V trimmed by 1 base and J by 2 bases, 8 bases remained unmatched. The CDR3 is 18 amino acids. Germline V gene lookup returns CDR1 MGHRA and CDR2 YSYEKL. CDR3 region: CASSQVSQSGRAYNEQFF. The CDR3 DNA reads as TGCGCCAGCAGCCAAGTCTCCCAAAGCGGGAGGGCCTACAATGAGCAGTTCTTC.